This passage covers 4 T cell receptor beta chains from one sample sequenced in a study of blood T cell repertoires in COVID-19. Here immunoSEQ multiplex PCR was the method, and the copy in TCRdb shows in-frame clones only, minus some. Altogether fewer than 500,000 clones are present, roughly 89% being singletons, with the ten largest covering about 0.91%. The specimen was peripheral blood. These receptors all come from a man aged 18 to 29 with COVID-19, enrolled during active disease.

This chain joins TRBV7-6 and TRBJ2-1; a weak D match, TRBD2 (5 bases). V lost 5 bases and J lost 10, with 21 bases in between. CDR1 SGHVS and CDR2 FNYEAQ come from the germline V gene. This CDR3 comprises 15 residues. The CDR3 region is CASSPRGSYNGEQFF. The CDR3 coding sequence is TGTGCCAGCAGCCCCCGGGGTAGCTATAACGGGGAGCAGTTCTTC.

The rearrangement joins TRBV19 to TRBJ2-2; D may be TRBD1 (6 bases). CDR3 length: 14 amino acids. Germline loops: CDR1 LNHDA, CDR2 SQIVND (reference sequence). V was shortened by 6 bases and J by 5 bases, with 13 bases between the two germline ends. CDR3 loop: CASSPGRGTGELFF. The CDR3, as DNA: TGTGCCAGTAGCCCCGGCAGGGGAACCGGGGAGCTGTTTTTT.

This clone was seen more than once but under ten times. This chain joins TRBV3-1 (or the pseudogene TRBV3-2) and TRBJ2-1, with TRBD2 matching 10 bases. Trimming cost V 4 bases and J 3 bases; bases outside gene matches: 15. The CDR3 covers 19 residues. The V gene's germline CDR1 is LGHDT and CDR2 YNNKEL (reference sequence). The CDR3 DNA reads TGTGCCAGCAGCCGAAGAGCCGCCTGGACTAGCGGACACTACAATGAGCAGTTCTTC. Translated, it gives CASSRRAAWTSGHYNEQFF.

This chain connects TRBV7-9 to TRBJ1-1; 8 nucleotides line up with TRBD1. V shed 5 bases, J shed 4 bases, and the junction held 6 bases outside the gene matches. This CDR3 is built from 14 residues. Per the germline V gene, CDR1 is SEHNR and CDR2 is FQNEAQ (reference sequence). The CDR3 bases are TGTGCCAGCAGCCGATTCACAGGGGGCACTGAAGCTTTCTTT. Its translation: CASSRFTGGTEAFF.